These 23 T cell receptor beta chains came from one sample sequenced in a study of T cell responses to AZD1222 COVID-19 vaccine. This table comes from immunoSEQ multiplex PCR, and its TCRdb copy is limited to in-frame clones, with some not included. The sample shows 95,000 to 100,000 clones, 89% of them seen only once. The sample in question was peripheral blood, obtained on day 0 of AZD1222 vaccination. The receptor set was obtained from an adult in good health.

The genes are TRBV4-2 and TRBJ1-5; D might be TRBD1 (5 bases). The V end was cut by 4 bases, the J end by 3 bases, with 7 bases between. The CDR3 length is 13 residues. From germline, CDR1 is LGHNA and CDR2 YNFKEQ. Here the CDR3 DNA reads TGTGCCAGCAGCCGAGGGACCAATCAGCCCCAGCATTTT. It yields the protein CASSRGTNQPQHF.

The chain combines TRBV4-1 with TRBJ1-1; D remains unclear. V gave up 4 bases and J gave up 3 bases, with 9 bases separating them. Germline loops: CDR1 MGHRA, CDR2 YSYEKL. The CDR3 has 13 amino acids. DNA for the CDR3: TGCGCCAGCAGCCCAATGGGTGACACTGAAGCTTTCTTT. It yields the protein CASSPMGDTEAFF.

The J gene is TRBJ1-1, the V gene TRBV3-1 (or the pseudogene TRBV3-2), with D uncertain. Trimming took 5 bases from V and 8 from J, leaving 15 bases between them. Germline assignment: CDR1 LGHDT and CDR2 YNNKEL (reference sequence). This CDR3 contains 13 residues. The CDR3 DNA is TGTGCCAGCAGCACCTTCGCAGCGACCGAAGCTTTCTTT. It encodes CASSTFAATEAFF.

The CDR3 is CASSPGGTRRETQYF. As DNA, the CDR3 is TGTGCCAGCAGTCCAGGGGGCACTCGGCGAGAGACCCAGTACTTC. This rearrangement joins TRBV7-2 to TRBJ2-5; 8 bases are shared with TRBD1. This CDR3 contains 15 residues. In germline, CDR1 is SGHTA, CDR2 FQGNSA. V lost 6 bases to trimming and J lost 4 bases; unmatched junction nucleotides: 10.

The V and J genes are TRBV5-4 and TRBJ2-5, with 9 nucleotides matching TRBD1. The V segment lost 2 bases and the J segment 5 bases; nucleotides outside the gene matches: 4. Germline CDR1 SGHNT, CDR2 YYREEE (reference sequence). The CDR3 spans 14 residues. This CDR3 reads CASSFTGGRETQYF. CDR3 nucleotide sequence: TGTGCCAGCAGCTTTACAGGGGGCCGGGAGACCCAGTACTTC. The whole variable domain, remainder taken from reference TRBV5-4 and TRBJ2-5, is ETGVTQSPTHLIKTRGQQVTLRCSSQSGHNTVSWYQQALGQGPQFIFQYYREEENGRGNFPPRFSGLQFPNYSSELNVNALELDDSALYLCASSFTGGRETQYFGPGTRLLVL.

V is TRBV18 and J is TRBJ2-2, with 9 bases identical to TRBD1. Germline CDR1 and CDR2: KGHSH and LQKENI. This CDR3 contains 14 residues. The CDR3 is CATLGTGTTGELFF. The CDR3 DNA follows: TGTGCTACATTGGGGACAGGGACAACCGGGGAGCTGTTTTTT. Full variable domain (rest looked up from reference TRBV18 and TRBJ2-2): NAGVMQNPRHLVRRRGQEARLRCSPMKGHSHVYWYRQLPEEGLKFMVYLQKENIIDESGMPKERFSAEFPKEGPSILRIQQVVRGDSAAYFCATLGTGTTGELFFGEGSRLTVL.

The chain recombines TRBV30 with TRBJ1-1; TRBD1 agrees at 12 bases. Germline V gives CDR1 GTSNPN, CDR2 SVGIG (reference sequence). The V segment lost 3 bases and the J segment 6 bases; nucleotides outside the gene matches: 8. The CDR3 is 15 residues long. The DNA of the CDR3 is TGTGCCTGGAGAGGGACAGGGGGCATGTACTCTGAAGCTTTCTTT. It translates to CAWRGTGGMYSEAFF.

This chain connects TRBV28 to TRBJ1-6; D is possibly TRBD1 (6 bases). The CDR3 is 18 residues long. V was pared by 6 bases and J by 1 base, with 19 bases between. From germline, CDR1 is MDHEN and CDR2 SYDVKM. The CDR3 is CASRLQGQGTSYNSPLHF. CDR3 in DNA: TGTGCCAGCAGGCTACAGGGCCAAGGCACATCCTATAATTCACCCCTCCACTTT.

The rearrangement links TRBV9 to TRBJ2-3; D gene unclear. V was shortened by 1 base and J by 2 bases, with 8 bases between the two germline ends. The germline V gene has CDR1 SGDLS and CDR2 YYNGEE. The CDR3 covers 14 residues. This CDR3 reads CASSVNTATDTQYF. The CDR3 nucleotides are TGTGCCAGCAGCGTAAACACCGCCACAGATACGCAGTATTTT.

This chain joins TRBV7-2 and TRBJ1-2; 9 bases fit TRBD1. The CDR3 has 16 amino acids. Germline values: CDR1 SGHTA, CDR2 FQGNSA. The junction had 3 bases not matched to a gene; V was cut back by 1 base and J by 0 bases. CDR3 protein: CASSLGGTGTNYGYTF. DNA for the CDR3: TGTGCCAGCAGCTTAGGAGGGACAGGGACTAACTATGGCTACACCTTC.

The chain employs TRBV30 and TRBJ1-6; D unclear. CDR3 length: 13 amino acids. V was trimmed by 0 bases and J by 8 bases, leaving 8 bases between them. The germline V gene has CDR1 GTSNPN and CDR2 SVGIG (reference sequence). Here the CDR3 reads CAWSVRQDSPLHF. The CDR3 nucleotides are TGTGCCTGGAGTGTGAGACAAGATTCACCCCTCCACTTT. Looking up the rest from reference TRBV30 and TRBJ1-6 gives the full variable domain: SQTIHQWPATLVQPVGSPLSLECTVEGTSNPNLYWYRQAAGRGLQLLFYSVGIGQISSEVPQNLSASRPQDRQFILSSKKLLLSDSGFYLCAWSVRQDSPLHFGNGTRLTVT.

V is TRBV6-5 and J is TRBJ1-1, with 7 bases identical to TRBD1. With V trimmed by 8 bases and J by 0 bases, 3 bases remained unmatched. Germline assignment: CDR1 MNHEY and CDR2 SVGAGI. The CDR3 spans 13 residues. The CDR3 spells CASVDRVNTEAFF. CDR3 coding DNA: TGTGCCAGCGTTGACAGGGTGAACACTGAAGCTTTCTTT.

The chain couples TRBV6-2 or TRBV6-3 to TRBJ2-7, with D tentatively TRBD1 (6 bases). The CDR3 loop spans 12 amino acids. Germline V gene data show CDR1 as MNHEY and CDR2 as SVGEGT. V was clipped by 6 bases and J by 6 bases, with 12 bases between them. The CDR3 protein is CASSNRVAEQYF. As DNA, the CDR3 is TGTGCCAGCAGCAACAGGGTCGCCGAGCAGTACTTC.

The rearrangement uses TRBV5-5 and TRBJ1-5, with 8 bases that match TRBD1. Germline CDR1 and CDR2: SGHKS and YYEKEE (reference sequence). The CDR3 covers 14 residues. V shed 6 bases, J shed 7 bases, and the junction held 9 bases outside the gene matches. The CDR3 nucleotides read TGTGCCAGCACCCCCGGACAGGGAGGACAGCCCCAGCATTTT. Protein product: CASTPGQGGQPQHF.

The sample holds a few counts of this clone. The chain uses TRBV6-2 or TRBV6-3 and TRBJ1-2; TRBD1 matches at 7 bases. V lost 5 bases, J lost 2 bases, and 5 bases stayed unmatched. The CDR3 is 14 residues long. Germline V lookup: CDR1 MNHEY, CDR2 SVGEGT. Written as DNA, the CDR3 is TGTGCCAGCAGTACCCCGACAGGGAACTATGGCTACACCTTC. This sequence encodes CASSTPTGNYGYTF.

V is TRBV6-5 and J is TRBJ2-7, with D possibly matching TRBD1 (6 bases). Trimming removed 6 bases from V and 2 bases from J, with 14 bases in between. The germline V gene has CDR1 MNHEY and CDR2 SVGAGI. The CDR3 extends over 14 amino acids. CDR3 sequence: CASRPSGTPYEQYF. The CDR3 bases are TGTGCCAGCAGGCCGTCCGGGACACCCTACGAGCAGTACTTC.

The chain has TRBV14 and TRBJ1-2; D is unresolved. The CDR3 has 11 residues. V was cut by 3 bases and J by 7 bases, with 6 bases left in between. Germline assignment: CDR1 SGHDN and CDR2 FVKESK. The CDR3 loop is CASSHGFGYTF. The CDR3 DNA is TGTGCCAGCAGCCATGGCTTTGGCTACACCTTC.

This CDR3 is CASSVAGGRRETQYF. The CDR3 coding sequence is TGTGCCAGCAGTGTTGCGGGGGGACGCCGAGAGACCCAGTACTTC. The rearrangement links TRBV2 to TRBJ2-5, with 8 bases fitting TRBD2. The CDR3 is 15 residues long. Germline V gene data show CDR1 as SNHLY and CDR2 as FYNNEI. J gave up 4 bases and V 4 bases, and 8 bases lay outside the gene matches.

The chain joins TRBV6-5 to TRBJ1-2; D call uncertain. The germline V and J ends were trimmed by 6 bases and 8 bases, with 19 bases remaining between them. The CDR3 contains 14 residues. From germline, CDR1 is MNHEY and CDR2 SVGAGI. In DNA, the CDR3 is TGTGCCAGCAGAACACTATCTGCCATGGGAGGCTACACCTTC. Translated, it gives CASRTLSAMGGYTF.

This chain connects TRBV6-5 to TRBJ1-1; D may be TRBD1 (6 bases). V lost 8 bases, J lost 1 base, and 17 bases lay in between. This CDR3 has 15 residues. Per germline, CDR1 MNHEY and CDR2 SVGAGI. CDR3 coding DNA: TGTGCCAGCCAAAGGGGGGGCGGCTCGAACACTGAAGCTTTCTTT. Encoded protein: CASQRGGGSNTEAFF.

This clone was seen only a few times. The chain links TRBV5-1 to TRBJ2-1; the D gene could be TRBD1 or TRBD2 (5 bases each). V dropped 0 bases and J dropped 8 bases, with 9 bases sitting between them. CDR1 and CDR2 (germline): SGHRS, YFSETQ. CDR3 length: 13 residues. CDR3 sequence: CASSLAVGDEQFF. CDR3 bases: TGCGCCAGCAGCTTGGCCGTGGGGGATGAGCAGTTCTTC. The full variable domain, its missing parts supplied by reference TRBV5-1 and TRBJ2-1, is KAGVTQTPRYLIKTRGQQVTLSCSPISGHRSVSWYQQTPGQGLQFLFEYFSETQRNKGNFPGRFSGRQFSNSRSEMNVSTLELGDSALYLCASSLAVGDEQFFGPGTRLTVL.

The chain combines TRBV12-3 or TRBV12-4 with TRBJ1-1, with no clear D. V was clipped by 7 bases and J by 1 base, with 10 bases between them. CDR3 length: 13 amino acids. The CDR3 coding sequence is TGTGCCAGCAAAATCAGACGGAACACTGAAGCTTTCTTT. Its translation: CASKIRRNTEAFF.

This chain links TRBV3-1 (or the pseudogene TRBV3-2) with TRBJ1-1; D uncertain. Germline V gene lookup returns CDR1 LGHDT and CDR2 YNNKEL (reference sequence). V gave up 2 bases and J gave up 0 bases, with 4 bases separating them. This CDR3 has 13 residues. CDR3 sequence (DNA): TGTGCCAGCAGCCAAAACCTGAACACTGAAGCTTTCTTT. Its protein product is CASSQNLNTEAFF.